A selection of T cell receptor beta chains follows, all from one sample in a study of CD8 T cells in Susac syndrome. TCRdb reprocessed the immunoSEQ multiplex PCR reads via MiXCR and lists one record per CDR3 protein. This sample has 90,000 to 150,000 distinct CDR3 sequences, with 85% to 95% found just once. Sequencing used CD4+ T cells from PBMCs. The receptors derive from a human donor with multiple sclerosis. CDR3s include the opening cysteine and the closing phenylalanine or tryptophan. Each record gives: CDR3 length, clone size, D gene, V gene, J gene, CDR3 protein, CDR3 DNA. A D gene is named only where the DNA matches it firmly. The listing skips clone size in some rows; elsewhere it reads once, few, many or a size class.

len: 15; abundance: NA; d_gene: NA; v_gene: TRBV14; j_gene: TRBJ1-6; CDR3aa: CASSQEGSYGSPLHF; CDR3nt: TGTGCCAGCAGCCAAGAGGGGAGCTATGGTTCACCCCTCCACTTT
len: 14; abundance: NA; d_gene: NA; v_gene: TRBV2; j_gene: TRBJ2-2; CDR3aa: CASRGLTGDGELFF; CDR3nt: TGTGCCAGCAGGGGACTTACCGGGGACGGGGAGCTGTTTTTT
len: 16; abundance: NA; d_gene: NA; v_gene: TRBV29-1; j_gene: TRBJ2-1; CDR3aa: CSVEAFGGKRYNEQFF; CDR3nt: TGCAGCGTTGAAGCATTTGGGGGCAAGCGGTACAATGAGCAGTTCTTC
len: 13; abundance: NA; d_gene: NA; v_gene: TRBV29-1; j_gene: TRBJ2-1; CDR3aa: CNGGLGDRGEQFF; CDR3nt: TGCAACGGGGGCTTGGGGGACCGGGGGGAGCAGTTCTTC
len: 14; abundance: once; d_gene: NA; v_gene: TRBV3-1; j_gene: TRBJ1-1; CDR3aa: CASSQGGVNTEAFF; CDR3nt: TGTGCCAGCAGCCAAGGCGGCGTGAACACTGAAGCTTTCTTT
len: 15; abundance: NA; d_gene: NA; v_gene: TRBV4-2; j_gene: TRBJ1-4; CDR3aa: CASTLEGAINEKLFF; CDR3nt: TGTGCCAGCACCCTAGAAGGGGCCATTAATGAAAAACTGTTTTTT
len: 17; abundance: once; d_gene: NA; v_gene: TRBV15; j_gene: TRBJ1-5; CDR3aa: CATSSAAGVYSNQPQHF; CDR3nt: TGTGCCACCAGCAGCGCCGCGGGAGTCTATAGCAATCAGCCCCAGCATTTT
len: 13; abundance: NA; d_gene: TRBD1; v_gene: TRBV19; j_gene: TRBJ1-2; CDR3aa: CASRDRENYGYTF; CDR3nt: TGTGCCAGTAGGGACAGGGAAAACTATGGCTACACCTTC
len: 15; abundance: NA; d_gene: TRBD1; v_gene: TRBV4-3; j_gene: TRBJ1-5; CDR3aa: CASSQEAGGDQPQHF; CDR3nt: TGCGCCAGCAGCCAAGAGGCAGGGGGCGATCAGCCCCAGCATTTT
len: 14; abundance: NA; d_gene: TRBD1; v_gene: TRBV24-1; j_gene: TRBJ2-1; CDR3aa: CATSEGGRYNEQFF; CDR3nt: TGTGCCACCAGTGAAGGGGGCCGCTACAATGAGCAGTTCTTC
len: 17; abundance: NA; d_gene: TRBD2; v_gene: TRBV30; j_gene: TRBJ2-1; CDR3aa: CAWSASRASGGKNEQFF; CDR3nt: TGTGCCTGGAGTGCCTCCCGCGCGAGCGGGGGGAAAAATGAGCAGTTCTTC
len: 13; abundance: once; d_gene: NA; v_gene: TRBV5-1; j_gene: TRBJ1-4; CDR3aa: CASTDTVNEKLFF; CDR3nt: TGCGCCAGCACGGACACCGTAAATGAAAAACTGTTTTTT
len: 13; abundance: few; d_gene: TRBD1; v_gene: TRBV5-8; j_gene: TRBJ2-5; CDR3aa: CASSRDRGETQYF; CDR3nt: TGTGCCAGCAGCCGGGACAGGGGGGAGACCCAGTACTTC
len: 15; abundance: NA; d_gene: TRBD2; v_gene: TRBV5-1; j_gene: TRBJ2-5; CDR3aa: CASSVGLDGGETQYF; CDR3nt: TGCGCCAGCAGCGTAGGACTAGACGGAGGAGAGACCCAGTACTTC
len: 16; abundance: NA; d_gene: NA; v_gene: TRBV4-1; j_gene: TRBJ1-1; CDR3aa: CASSQKLKGVNTEAFF; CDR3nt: TGCGCCAGCAGCCAAAAACTTAAAGGGGTGAACACTGAAGCTTTCTTT
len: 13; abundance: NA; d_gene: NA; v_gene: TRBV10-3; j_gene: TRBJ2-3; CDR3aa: CAIGTEETDTQYF; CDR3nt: TGTGCCATCGGGACCGAGGAAACAGATACGCAGTATTTT